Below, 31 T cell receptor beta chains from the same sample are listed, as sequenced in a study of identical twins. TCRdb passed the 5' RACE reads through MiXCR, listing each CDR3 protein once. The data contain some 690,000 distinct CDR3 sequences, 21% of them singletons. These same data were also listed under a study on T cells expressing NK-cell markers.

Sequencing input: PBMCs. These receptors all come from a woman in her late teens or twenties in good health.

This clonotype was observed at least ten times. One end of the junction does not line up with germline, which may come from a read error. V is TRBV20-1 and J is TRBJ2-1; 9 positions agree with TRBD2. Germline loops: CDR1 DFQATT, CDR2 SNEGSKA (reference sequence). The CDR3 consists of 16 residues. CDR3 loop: CSARGASGKLPHEQFF. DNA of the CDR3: TGCAGTGCCAGAGGGGCTAGCGGGAAGCTTCCCCATGAGCAGTTCTTC.

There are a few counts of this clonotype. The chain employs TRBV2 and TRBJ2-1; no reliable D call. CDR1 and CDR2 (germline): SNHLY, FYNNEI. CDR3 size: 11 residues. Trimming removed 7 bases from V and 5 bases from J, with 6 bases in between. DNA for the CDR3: TGTGCCAGCATCCTAAACAATGAGCAGTTCTTC. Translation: CASILNNEQFF.

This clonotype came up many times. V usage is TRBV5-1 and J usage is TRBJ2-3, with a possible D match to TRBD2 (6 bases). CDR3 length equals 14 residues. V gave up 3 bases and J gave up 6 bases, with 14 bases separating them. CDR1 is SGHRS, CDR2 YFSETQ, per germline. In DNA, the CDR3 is TGCGCCAGCAGCTCGAACGCGGGACGGGATACGCAGTATTTT. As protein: CASSSNAGRDTQYF.

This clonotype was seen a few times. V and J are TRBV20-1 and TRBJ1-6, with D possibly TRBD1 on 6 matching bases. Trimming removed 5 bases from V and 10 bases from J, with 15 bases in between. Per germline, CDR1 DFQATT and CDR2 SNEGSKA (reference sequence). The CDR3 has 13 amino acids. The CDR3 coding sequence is TGCAGTGCTCTACAGGGACTGGGATCACCCCTCCACTTT. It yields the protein CSALQGLGSPLHF.

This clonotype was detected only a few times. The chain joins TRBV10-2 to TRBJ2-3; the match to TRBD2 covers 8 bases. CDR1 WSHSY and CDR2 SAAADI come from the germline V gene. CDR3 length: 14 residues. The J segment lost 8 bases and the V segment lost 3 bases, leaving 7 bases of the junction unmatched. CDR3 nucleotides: TGCGCCAGCAGTGAAGCGGGGGCCCTGGTTACGCAGTATTTT. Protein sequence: CASSEAGALVTQYF.

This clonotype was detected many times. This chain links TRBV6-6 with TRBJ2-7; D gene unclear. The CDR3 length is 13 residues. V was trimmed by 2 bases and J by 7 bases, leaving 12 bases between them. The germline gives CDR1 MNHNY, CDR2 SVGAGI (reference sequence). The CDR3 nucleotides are TGTGCCAGCAGTTACGCGTTGGTAGAAGAGCAGTACTTC. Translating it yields CASSYALVEEQYF.

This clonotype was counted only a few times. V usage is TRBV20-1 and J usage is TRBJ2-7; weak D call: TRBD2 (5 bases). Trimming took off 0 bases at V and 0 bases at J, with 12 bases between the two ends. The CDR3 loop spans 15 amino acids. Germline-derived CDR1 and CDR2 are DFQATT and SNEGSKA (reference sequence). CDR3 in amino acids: CSARDLRAPSYEQYF. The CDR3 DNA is TGCAGTGCTAGAGATCTGCGGGCCCCCTCCTACGAGCAGTACTTC.

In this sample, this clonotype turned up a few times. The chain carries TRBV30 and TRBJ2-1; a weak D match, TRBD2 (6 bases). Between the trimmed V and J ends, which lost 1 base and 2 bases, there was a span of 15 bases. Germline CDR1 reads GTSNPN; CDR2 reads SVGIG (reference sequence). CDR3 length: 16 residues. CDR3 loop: CAWSGGLLRAYNEQFF. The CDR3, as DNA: TGTGCCTGGAGTGGGGGACTCCTCAGGGCCTACAATGAGCAGTTCTTC.

CDR3 sequence reads: CASSHQTANTEAFF. The CDR3 coding sequence is TGTGCCAGCAGCCACCAGACGGCAAACACTGAAGCTTTCTTT. The chain couples TRBV3-1 to TRBJ1-1; D call uncertain. This CDR3 region has 14 residues. Germline V gene lookup returns CDR1 LGHDT and CDR2 YNNKEL (reference sequence). V was pared by 3 bases and J by 2 bases, with 10 bases between.

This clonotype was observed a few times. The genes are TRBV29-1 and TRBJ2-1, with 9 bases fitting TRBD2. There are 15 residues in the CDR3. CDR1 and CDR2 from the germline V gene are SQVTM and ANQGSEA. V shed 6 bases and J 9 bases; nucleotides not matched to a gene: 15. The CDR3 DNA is TGCAGCGTCCGGGCCTTAGCGGGAGAATCAGCTGAGCAGTTCTTC. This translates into CSVRALAGESAEQFF.

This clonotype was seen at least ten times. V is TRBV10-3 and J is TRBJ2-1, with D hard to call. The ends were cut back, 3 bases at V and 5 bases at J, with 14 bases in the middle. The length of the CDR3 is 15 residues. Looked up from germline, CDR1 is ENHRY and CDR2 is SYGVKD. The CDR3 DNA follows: TGTGCCATCAGTGAACGGTCTAGTCGCGACAATGAGCAGTTCTTC. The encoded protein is CAISERSSRDNEQFF.

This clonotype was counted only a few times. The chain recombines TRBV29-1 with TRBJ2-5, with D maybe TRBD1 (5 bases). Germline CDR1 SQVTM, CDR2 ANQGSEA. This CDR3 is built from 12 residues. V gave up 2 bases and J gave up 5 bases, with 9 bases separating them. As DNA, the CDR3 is TGCAGCGTTGAAAGGGGTGGGGAGACCCAGTACTTC. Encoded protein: CSVERGGETQYF.

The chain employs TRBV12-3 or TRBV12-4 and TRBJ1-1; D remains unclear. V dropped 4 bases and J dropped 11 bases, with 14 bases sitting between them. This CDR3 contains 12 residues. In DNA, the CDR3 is TGTGCCAGCAGTTCCGGATTTTTGCGCGCTTTCTTT. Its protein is CASSSGFLRAFF.

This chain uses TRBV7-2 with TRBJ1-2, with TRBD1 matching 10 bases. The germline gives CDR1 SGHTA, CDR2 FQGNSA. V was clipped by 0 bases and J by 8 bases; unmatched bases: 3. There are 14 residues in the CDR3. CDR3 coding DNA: TGTGCCAGCAGCTTAGCGCGGGACAGGGGCGGCTACACCTTC. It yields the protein CASSLARDRGGYTF.

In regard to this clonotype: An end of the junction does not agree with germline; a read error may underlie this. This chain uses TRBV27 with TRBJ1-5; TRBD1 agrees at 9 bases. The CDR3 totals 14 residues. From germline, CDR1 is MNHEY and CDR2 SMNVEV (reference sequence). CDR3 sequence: CPSRRTGGNQPQHF. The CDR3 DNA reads TGTCCCAGCAGACGGACAGGGGGCAATCAGCCCCAGCATTTT.

The CDR3 reads CSAESPGLAGVNIQYF. The CDR3 region has the DNA TGCAGTGCTGAGTCTCCCGGACTAGCGGGAGTTAACATTCAGTACTTC. The chain recombines TRBV20-1 with TRBJ2-4, with 13 bases matching TRBD2. V lost 5 bases, J lost 7 bases, and 11 bases stayed unmatched. This CDR3 has 16 residues. Germline CDR1 is DFQATT and CDR2 is SNEGSKA (reference sequence).

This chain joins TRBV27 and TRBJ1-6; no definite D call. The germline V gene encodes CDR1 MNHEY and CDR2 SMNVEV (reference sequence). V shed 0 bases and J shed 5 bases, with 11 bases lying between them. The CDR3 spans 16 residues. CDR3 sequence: CASSLSPGANNSPLHF. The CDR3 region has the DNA TGTGCCAGCAGTTTATCACCCGGCGCCAATAATTCACCCCTCCACTTT.

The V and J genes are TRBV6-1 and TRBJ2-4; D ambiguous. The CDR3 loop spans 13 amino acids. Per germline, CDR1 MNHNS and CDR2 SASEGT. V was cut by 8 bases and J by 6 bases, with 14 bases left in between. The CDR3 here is CASSVGRGNIQYF. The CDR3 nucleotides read TGTGCCAGCTCCGTTGGTCGTGGAAACATTCAGTACTTC.

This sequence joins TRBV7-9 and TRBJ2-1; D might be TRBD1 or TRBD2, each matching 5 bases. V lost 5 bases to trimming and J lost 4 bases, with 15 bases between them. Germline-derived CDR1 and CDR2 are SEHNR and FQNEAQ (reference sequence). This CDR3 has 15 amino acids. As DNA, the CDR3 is TGTGCCAGCAGCACCCGGGACCCAATTTACAATGAGCAGTTCTTC. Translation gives CASSTRDPIYNEQFF.

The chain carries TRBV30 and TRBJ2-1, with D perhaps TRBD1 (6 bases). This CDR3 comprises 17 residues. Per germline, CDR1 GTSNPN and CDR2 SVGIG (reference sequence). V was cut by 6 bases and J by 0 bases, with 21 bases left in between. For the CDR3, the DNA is TGTGCCTGTACAGGGTTAAGGGACCTAAGCTCCTACAATGAGCAGTTCTTC. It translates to CACTGLRDLSSYNEQFF.

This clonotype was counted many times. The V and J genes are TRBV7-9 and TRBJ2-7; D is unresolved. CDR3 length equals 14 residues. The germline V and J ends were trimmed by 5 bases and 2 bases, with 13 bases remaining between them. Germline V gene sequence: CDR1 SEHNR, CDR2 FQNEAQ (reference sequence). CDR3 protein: CASSEPYTTYEQYF. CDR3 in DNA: TGTGCCAGCAGCGAGCCCTATACCACCTACGAGCAGTACTTC.

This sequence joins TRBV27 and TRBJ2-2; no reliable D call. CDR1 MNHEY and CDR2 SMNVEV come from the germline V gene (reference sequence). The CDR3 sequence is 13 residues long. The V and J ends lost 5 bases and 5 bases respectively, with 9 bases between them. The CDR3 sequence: CASSLTDTGELFF. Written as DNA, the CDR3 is TGTGCCAGCAGTCTCACCGATACCGGGGAGCTGTTTTTT.

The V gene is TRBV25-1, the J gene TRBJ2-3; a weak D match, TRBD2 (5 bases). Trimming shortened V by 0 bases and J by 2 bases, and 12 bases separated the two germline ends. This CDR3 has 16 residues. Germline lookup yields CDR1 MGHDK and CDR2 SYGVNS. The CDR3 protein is CASSEYRTALTDTQYF. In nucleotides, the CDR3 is TGTGCCAGCAGTGAATACCGGACTGCACTCACAGATACGCAGTATTTT.

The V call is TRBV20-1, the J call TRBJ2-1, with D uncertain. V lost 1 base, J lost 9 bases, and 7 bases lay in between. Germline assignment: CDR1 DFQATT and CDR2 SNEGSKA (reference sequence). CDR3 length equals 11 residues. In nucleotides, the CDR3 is TGCAGTGCTAGAGGAGGTAGTGAGCAGTTCTTC. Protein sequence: CSARGGSEQFF.

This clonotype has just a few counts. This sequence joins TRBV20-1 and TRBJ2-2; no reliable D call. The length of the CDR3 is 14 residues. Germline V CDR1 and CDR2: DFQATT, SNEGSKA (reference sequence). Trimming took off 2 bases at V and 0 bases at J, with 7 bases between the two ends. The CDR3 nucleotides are TGCAGTGCTAGACCCCTAGCGAACACCGGGGAGCTGTTTTTT. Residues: CSARPLANTGELFF.

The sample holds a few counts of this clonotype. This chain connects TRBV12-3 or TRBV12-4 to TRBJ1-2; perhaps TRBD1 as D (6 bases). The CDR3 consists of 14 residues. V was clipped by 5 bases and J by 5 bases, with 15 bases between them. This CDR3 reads CASSQYDQGYGYTF. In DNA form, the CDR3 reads TGTGCCAGCAGTCAATATGACCAGGGGTATGGCTACACCTTC.

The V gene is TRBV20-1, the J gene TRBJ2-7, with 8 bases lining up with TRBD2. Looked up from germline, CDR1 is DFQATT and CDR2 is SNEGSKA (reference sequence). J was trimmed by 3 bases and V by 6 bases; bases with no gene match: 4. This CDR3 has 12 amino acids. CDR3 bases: TGCAGTGCCATTACTAGCGGCTACGAGCAGTACTTC. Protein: CSAITSGYEQYF.

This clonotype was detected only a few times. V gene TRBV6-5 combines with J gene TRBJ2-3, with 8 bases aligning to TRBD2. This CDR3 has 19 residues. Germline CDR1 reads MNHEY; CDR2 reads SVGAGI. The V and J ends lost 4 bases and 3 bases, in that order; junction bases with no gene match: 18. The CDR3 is CASSFSARAGLARTDTQYF. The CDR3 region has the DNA TGTGCCAGCAGTTTCTCGGCCCGCGCTGGACTAGCTAGGACAGATACGCAGTATTTT.

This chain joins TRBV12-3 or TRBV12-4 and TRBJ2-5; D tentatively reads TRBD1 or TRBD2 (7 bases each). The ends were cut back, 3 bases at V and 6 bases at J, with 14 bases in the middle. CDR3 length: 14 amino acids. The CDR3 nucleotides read TGTGCCAGCAGTTTGGGAGGGACAGCCAAGACCCAGTACTTC. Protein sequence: CASSLGGTAKTQYF.

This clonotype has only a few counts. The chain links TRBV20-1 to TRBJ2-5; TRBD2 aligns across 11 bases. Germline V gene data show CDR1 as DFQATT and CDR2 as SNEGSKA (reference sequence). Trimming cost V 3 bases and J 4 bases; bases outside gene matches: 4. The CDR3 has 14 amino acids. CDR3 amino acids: CSASASGGLETQYF. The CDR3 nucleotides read TGCAGTGCTAGTGCTAGCGGGGGGTTAGAGACCCAGTACTTC.

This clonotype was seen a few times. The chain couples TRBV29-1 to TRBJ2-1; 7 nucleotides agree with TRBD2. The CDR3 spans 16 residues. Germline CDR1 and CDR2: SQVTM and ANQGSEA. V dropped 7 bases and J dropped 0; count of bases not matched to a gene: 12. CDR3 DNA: TGCAGCGCATCGGTTGCGGGGGTAAGCTCCTACAATGAGCAGTTCTTC. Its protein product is CSASVAGVSSYNEQFF.